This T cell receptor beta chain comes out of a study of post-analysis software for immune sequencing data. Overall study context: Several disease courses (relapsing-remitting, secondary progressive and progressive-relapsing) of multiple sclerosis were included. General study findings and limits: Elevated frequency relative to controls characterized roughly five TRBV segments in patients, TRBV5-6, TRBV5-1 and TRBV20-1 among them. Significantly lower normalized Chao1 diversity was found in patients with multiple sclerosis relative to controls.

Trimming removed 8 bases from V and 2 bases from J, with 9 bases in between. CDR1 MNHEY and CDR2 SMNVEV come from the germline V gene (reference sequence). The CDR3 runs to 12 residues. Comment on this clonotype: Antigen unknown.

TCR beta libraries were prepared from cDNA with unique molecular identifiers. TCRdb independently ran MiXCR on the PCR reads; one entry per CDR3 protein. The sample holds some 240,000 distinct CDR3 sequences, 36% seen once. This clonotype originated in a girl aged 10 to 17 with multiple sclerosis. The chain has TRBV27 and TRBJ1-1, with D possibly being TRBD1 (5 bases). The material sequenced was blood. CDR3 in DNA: TGTGCCAGCCGGGACCCTAACACTGAAGCTTTCTTT. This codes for CASRDPNTEAFF.